This TCR beta chain was documented in a study of cytomegalovirus exposure and HLA in healthy donors. Amplification used 60 Vbeta primers and 13 Jbeta primers. Profiling relied on immunoSEQ multiplex PCR, and the TCRdb table lists in-frame clones only, not all of them. The data contain about 160,000 clones, roughly 80% of them singletons. The V end was cut by 3 bases, the J end by 4 bases, with 18 bases between. The CDR3 is 16 amino acids. Germline V gives CDR1 MDHEN, CDR2 SYDVKM. The sequence was obtained from a man aged 30 to 39 in good health and CMV-seronegative. The chain recombines TRBV28 with TRBJ1-1; the D is unclear. Sequencing was carried out using PBMCs. CDR3 residues: CASSFWTTIRGTEAFF. DNA for the CDR3: TGTGCCAGCAGTTTCTGGACCACAATTCGGGGCACTGAAGCTTTCTTT.